One sample yielded the 17 T cell receptor beta chains listed below, sequenced in a study of blood T cell repertoires in COVID-19. Only in-frame clones appear in the TCRdb table, and some are missing; sequencing was by immunoSEQ multiplex PCR. The table lists a few hundred thousand clones, approximately 86% of them singletons. The specimen sequenced was peripheral blood. The receptors were sampled from a man in his late teens or twenties with active or convalescent COVID-19.

In its sample, this clone was seen once. This chain joins TRBV5-1 and TRBJ2-4; a weak D match, TRBD1 (6 bases). Trimming took off 3 bases at V and 1 base at J, with 8 bases between the two ends. The CDR3 has 14 residues. Germline V gives CDR1 SGHRS, CDR2 YFSETQ. This chain's CDR3 is CASSSGQAKNIQYF. CDR3 nucleotides: TGCGCCAGCAGCTCCGGACAGGCCAAAAACATTCAGTACTTC.

This rearrangement joins TRBV5-1 to TRBJ1-1, with 7 bases matching TRBD1. The CDR3 is 16 amino acids. Germline CDR1 is SGHRS and CDR2 is YFSETQ. Losses at the gene ends were 0 bases for V and 5 bases for J; bases not matched to a gene: 10. The CDR3 is CASSLEGKGARTEAFF. CDR3 in DNA: TGCGCCAGCAGCTTGGAAGGAAAGGGGGCGCGGACTGAAGCTTTCTTT.

The CDR3 nucleotides read TGTGCCAGCAAGGTGAGGAATGAGCAGTTCTTC. Encoded protein: CASKVRNEQFF. The V gene is TRBV2, the J gene TRBJ2-1, with no clear D. Germline CDR1 and CDR2: SNHLY and FYNNEI. The CDR3 is 11 residues long. Trimming cost V 7 bases and J 7 bases, with 8 bases left between them. Based on the CDR3 plus reference TRBV2 and TRBJ2-1, the full variable domain is EPEVTQTPSHQVTQMGQEVILRCVPISNHLYFYWYRQILGQKVEFLVSFYNNEISEKSEIFDDQFSVERPDGSNFTLKIRSTKLEDSAMYFCASKVRNEQFFGPGTRLTVL.

The chain employs TRBV1 and TRBJ2-1; the DNA was not compared with TRBD2, the D call given in the table. TRBV1 is termed a pseudogene. This CDR3 spans 18 amino acids. The CDR3 DNA is TGCACCAGCAGCCAGAAGGGAGCGGCGGTCTTCTCCTACAATGAGCAGTTCTTC. This translates into CTSSQKGAAVFSYNEQFF.

The CDR3 here is CASSLRSPVAGGNTEAFF. In DNA form, the CDR3 reads TGCGCCAGCAGCTTAAGGAGCCCGGTCGCGGGGGGCAACACTGAAGCTTTCTTT. The rearrangement links TRBV5-1 to TRBJ1-1, with a weak D call TRBD1 (6 bases). V dropped 2 bases and J dropped 2 bases, with 22 bases sitting between them. The CDR3 has 18 amino acids. Germline CDR1 SGHRS, CDR2 YFSETQ. The full variable domain, its missing parts supplied by reference TRBV5-1 and TRBJ1-1, is KAGVTQTPRYLIKTRGQQVTLSCSPISGHRSVSWYQQTPGQGLQFLFEYFSETQRNKGNFPGRFSGRQFSNSRSEMNVSTLELGDSALYLCASSLRSPVAGGNTEAFFGQGTRLTVV.

This clone was observed once. J is TRBJ1-6 and V is TRBV27, with D hard to call. This CDR3 is built from 12 residues. CDR1 MNHEY and CDR2 SMNVEV come from the germline V gene (reference sequence). V lost 4 bases, J lost 13 bases, and 11 bases lay in between. Here the CDR3 DNA reads TGTGCCAGCAGTTGGTCAAGAGGTCCCCTCCACTTT. This codes for CASSWSRGPLHF.

The chain joins TRBV11-2 to TRBJ1-5, with 9 bases matching TRBD1. This CDR3 comprises 14 residues. Germline values: CDR1 SGHAT, CDR2 FQNNGV. Unmatched junction bases numbered 3, after V lost 4 bases and J lost 5 bases. This chain's CDR3 is CASSSDRGDQPQHF. For the CDR3, the DNA is TGTGCCAGCAGCTCGGACAGGGGAGATCAGCCCCAGCATTTT.

The rearrangement links TRBV28 to TRBJ1-5; D is undetermined. Trimming pared 5 bases from V and 2 bases from J, leaving 13 bases between. The length of the CDR3 is 15 residues. CDR1 is MDHEN, CDR2 SYDVKM, per germline. CDR3 DNA sequence: TGTGCCAGCAGTCTCGAAACCCGGGGCAATCAGCCCCAGCATTTT. Translated, it gives CASSLETRGNQPQHF.

The genes are TRBV7-9 and TRBJ2-2; 9 bases are a match to TRBD1. Per the germline V gene, CDR1 is SEHNR and CDR2 is FQNEAQ (reference sequence). The V gene end was trimmed by 7 bases and the J gene end by 4 bases; junction bases not matched to a gene: 7. The CDR3 sequence is 15 residues long. CDR3 DNA: TGTGCCAGCACAAAACAGGGGGCGGTCACCGGGGAGCTGTTTTTT. Translating it yields CASTKQGAVTGELFF. Using reference TRBV7-9 and TRBJ2-2 for the parts outside the CDR3, the full variable domain is DTGVSQNPRHKITKRGQNVTFRCDPISEHNRLYWYRQTLGQGPEFLTYFQNEAQLEKSRLLSDRFSAERPKGSFSTLEIQRTEQGDSAMYLCASTKQGAVTGELFFGEGSRLTVL.

The chain couples TRBV5-1 to TRBJ2-4, with 9 bases that match TRBD2. Germline V CDR1 and CDR2: SGHRS, YFSETQ. This CDR3 has 15 residues. Trimming removed 0 bases from V and 10 bases from J; junction bases left unmatched: 8. The CDR3 nucleotides are TGCGCCAGCAGCTTGGGTAGCGGGGGCCTGGGAATTCAGTACTTC. This encodes CASSLGSGGLGIQYF.

This clone was counted only a few times. The gene calls are TRBV10-3 and TRBJ2-5; 9 bases match TRBD1. Per the germline V gene, CDR1 is ENHRY and CDR2 is SYGVKD. Trimming cost V 4 bases and J 5 bases; bases outside gene matches: 8. This CDR3 spans 15 amino acids. CDR3 sequence (DNA): TGTGCCATCAGTGGCGGACAGGGGATTCAGGAGACCCAGTACTTC. Residues: CAISGGQGIQETQYF.

The V and J genes are TRBV19 and TRBJ1-6, with D tentatively TRBD1 (5 bases). This CDR3 is 14 amino acids long. CDR1 LNHDA and CDR2 SQIVND come from the germline V gene (reference sequence). The V end lost 8 bases, the J end lost 10 bases, and 18 bases lay between the germline ends. The CDR3 sequence: CASGGVGVDSPLHF. CDR3 in DNA: TGTGCCAGTGGGGGGGTGGGGGTAGACTCACCCCTCCACTTT.

The genes are TRBV10-3 and TRBJ2-3; D not certain. The V end was cut by 6 bases, the J end by 6 bases, with 7 bases between. The germline CDR1 and CDR2 sequences are ENHRY and SYGVKD. The CDR3 totals 11 residues. The CDR3 is CAIRRGDTQYF. CDR3 DNA: TGTGCCATCAGGAGAGGCGATACGCAGTATTTT.

The J gene is TRBJ1-6, the V gene TRBV11-2; D gene uncertain. Germline loops: CDR1 SGHAT, CDR2 FQNNGV. This CDR3 contains 17 residues. Trimming shortened V by 0 bases and J by 0 bases, and 9 bases separated the two germline ends. The CDR3 region is CASSLDRRSSYNSPLHF. The CDR3 DNA reads TGTGCCAGCAGCTTAGATCGGAGGAGCTCCTATAATTCACCCCTCCACTTT.

The V call is TRBV29-1, the J call TRBJ2-1; TRBD2 matches at 8 bases. Germline CDR1 is SQVTM and CDR2 is ANQGSEA. The CDR3 runs 16 residues. The V segment lost 6 bases and the J segment 4 bases; nucleotides outside the gene matches: 14. CDR3 sequence: CSVIGAVAGGYNEQFF. The CDR3 nucleotides are TGCAGCGTGATTGGGGCTGTGGCGGGAGGTTACAATGAGCAGTTCTTC.

The V gene is TRBV19, the J gene TRBJ1-1; no reliable D call. The germline V gene has CDR1 LNHDA and CDR2 SQIVND (reference sequence). This CDR3 has 13 residues. Trimming took off 1 base at V and 10 bases at J, with 13 bases between the two ends. The chain's CDR3 is CASSIGGSLRAFF. The DNA for the CDR3 is TGTGCCAGTAGTATAGGAGGGTCCCTGAGAGCTTTCTTT.

This clone has only one observation. This chain connects TRBV6-1 to TRBJ2-2, with D possibly TRBD1 on 5 matching bases. This CDR3 contains 17 residues. Germline-derived CDR1 and CDR2 are MNHNS and SASEGT. V lost 3 bases to trimming and J lost 5 bases, with 19 bases between them. The CDR3 nucleotides are TGTGCCAGCAGTGACATTGGCCTTGGCAAGGGGACCGGGGAGCTGTTTTTT. This codes for CASSDIGLGKGTGELFF.